This TCR beta chain was captured by sequencing in a study of regulatory T cells in long-lasting Graves disease. Sequencing libraries for TCR beta were prepared with iRepertoire HTBI primers and Arm-PCR of CDR3 regions. TCRdb re-analysed the multiplex PCR reads in MiXCR, keeping a single row per CDR3 protein. There are 560,000 or so distinct CDR3 sequences in the sample; 15% to 20% occur only once, and around 12% lies in the top ten. Comment on this clonotype: Its target is not known.

Noted time point: newly diagnosed GD, antithyroid drugs for less than 3 months. With RNA extracted from PBMCs as input, the TCR library was made. An approximately 10-milliliter sample of peripheral blood was drawn into EDTA tubes. This CDR3 is 13 amino acids long. Germline V CDR1 and CDR2: DFQATT, SNEGSKA (reference sequence). Whole-study results and caveats: Graves' patients with persistent disease showed TCR diversity lower than patients newly diagnosed. Among the persistent patients, 2,741 public clonotypes were shared, more than the approximately 970 shared among new patients. Persistent disease favored TRBV28, TRBJ1-2 and TRBJ2-5.

The same data also went into a second study, on T cells in Graves' hyperthyroidism and ophthalmopathy.

This chain uses TRBV20-1 with TRBJ2-2; D perhaps matches TRBD2 (6 bases). The sequence came from a man aged 18 to 29 with Graves disease. This specimen consisted of peripheral blood mononuclear cells (PBMCs), obtained at new diagnosis, from a patient treated with antithyroid drugs. CDR3 sequence (DNA): TGCAGCGCCGGGACTCTAAACACCGGGGAGCTGTTTTTT. Amino acid sequence: CSAGTLNTGELFF.